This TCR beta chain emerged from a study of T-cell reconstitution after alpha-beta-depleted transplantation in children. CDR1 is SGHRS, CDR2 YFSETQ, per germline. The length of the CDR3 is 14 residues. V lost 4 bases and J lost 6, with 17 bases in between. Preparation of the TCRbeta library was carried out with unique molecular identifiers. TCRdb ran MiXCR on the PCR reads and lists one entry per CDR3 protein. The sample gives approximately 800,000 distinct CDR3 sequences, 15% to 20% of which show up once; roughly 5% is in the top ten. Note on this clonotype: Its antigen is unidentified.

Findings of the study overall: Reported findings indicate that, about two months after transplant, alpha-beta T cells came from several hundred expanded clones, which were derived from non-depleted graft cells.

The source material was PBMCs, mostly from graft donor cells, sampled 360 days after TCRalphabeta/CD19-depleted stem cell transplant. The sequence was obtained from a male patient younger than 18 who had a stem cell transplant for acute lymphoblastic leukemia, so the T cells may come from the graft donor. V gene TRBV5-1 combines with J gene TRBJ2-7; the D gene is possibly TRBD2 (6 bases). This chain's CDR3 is CASSERDGLTEQYF. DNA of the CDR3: TGCGCCAGCAGCGAAAGGGACGGACTAACCGAGCAGTACTTC.